Detailed here is one T cell receptor beta chain. Its antigen remains undetermined. No much larger clonotype is one base removed from it; base qualities were not supplied. The data were taken from a study of CD8 T cells in Susac syndrome (dated by TCRdb to about 2019). As for the study more broadly: Repertoire sequencing was used to test whether CD8+ T cell activation and differentiation in Susac syndrome was antigen driven. The study compared CD8+ T cell repertoire clonality among 12 healthy donors, about 14 Susac syndrome patients and roughly 15 multiple sclerosis patients.

High-throughput TCR beta sequencing profiled peripheral blood CD8+ and CD4+ T cells from healthy donors, Susac syndrome patients and multiple sclerosis patients. Healthy donors were included as age- and sex-matched controls. Bulk CD8+ and CD4+ T cells were purified magnetically by negative isolation, whereas CD8+ TEMRA cells were enriched by FACS. Blood was drawn into EDTA tubes, processed within 24 hours, and PBMCs were isolated by density gradient centrifugation. PBMCs destined for TCR sequencing were cryopreserved in liquid nitrogen and later thawed in a 37 °C water bath. The sorted or isolated CD4+, CD8+ and CD8+ TEMRA cells had a purity of 90% or higher. General findings and caveats noted by the study authors: The number of individuals in the TCR sequencing and HLA analysis was acknowledged as relatively small.

RNA was extracted using the RNeasy kit, and roughly 0.5 to 1 ug of the RNA was reverse transcribed with random hexamers. The immunoSEQ multiplex PCR assay, which covers 54 Vbeta and 13 Jbeta segments, was used to amplify TCR beta CDR3 regions. To correct PCR amplification bias, a synthetic template baseline was used for both primer optimization and computational correction. For the original study's pipeline: Only productive sequences were kept, with reads annotated to V, D and J genes according to IMGT and analyzed in immunoSEQ Analyzer. To calculate clonality, Shannon entropy was normalized by log2 of the number of productive unique sequences and then subtracted from one. For each patient and control, public and private clones were evaluated among the 100 most prevalent clones. A clone was defined as Susac-specific if it was absent from the healthy and MS cohorts, from some 1,100 published viral clones and from other ImmuneACCESS disease sequences. TCRdb applied fastp at Q25 and MiXCR to the public reads, then kept only in-frame beta chains. A single entry per CDR3 protein holds the most common genes and DNA from its merged rows. V and J calls and clone size were set by TCRdb, not the authors. In all, the sample holds about 60,000 distinct CDR3 sequences, and around nine tenths of those were seen once. Roughly 0.2% of the sample rests with the top ten.

There are 16 amino acids in the CDR3, from cysteine to phenylalanine inclusive. Only the CDR3 region is kept as DNA, spanning 48 bases read in frame from base 1. CDR1 and CDR2 (MNHEY, SVGEGT) derive from the germline V gene. Trimming takes 5 bases off V and 0 bases off J; junction bases not matched to a gene: 4. The clonotype originates from a human donor in good health. The sequenced sample was CD8+ T cells from PBMCs. This receptor chain uses TRBV6-2 or TRBV6-3 and TRBJ2-1, and TRBD2 matches 10 of the central bases. The CDR3 region has the sequence CASSVSGGSSYNEQFF. The DNA sequence follows: TGTGCCAGCAGTGTTAGCGGGGGGAGCTCCTACAATGAGCAGTTCTTC.